The present TCR beta chain was sequenced within a study of blood T cells in healthy people across ages. CDR1 is PRHDT and CDR2 is FYEKMQ in the germline V gene (reference sequence). The CDR3 has 14 residues. Together with a sample-barcoded 5' primer, a J-beta primer mix was included in a second PCR lasting roughly 6 to 12 cycles. Every molecule of cDNA carried a tag from a template-switch adaptor with 12 random nucleotides. TCRdb reprocessed the 5' RACE reads via MiXCR and lists one record per CDR3 protein. Among nearly 1 million distinct CDR3 sequences listed, roughly 50% were seen once. This clonotype has more than one count but fewer than ten.

The V call is TRBV13, the J call TRBJ2-5, with D perhaps TRBD2 (6 bases). TRBJ2-7 explains the end of the DNA better; the J call may be wrong. This receptor was obtained from a woman in her sixties or seventies in good health. Sequenced material: blood. The CDR3 region has the DNA TGTGCCAGCAGCCTCCGGGACTTCCCCTACGAGCAGTACTTC. It is translated as CASSLRDFPYEQYF.